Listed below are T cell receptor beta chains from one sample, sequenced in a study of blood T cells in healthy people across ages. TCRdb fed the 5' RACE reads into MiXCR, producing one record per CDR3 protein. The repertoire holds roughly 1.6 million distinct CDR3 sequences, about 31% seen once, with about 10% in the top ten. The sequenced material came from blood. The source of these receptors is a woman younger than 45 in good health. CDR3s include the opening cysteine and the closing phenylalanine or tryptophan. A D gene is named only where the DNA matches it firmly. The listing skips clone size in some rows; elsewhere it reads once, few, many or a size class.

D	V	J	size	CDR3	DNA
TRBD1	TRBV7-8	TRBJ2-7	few	CASSLATGPASTYEQYF	TGTGCCAGCAGCTTAGCGACAGGGCCTGCCTCCACATACGAGCAGTACTTC
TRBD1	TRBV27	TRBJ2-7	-	CASSLSHRGSYEQYF	TGTGCCAGCAGTTTATCCCACAGGGGGTCCTACGAGCAGTACTTC
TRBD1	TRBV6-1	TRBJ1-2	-	CASIPTGKVGYTF	TGTGCCAGCATCCCGACAGGGAAGGTTGGCTACACCTTC
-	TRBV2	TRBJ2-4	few	CASSEEGEAAKNIQYF	TGTGCCAGCAGTGAAGAAGGGGAGGCGGCCAAAAACATTCAGTACTTC
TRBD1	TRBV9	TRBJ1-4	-	CASSVGRDRGNEKLFF	TGTGCCAGCAGCGTAGGCAGAGACAGGGGAAATGAAAAACTGTTTTTT
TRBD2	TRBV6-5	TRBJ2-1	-	CASSYSSGRATFEQFF	TGTGCCAGCAGTTACAGTAGCGGGAGGGCAACTTTTGAGCAGTTCTTC
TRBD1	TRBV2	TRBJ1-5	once	CASSRTGTRQPQHF	TGTGCCAGCAGCAGGACAGGGACGAGGCAGCCCCAGCATTTT
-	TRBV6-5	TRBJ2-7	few	CASSRPGEYEQYF	TGTGCCAGCAGTCGCCCTGGGGAGTACGAGCAGTACTTC
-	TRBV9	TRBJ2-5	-	CASNPNSGPDGEQYF	TGTGCCAGCAACCCAAACTCGGGGCCCGATGGGGAGCAGTACTTC
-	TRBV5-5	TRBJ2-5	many	CASSPGRGGETQYF	TGTGCCAGCAGTCCCGGAAGAGGCGGGGAGACCCAGTACTTC
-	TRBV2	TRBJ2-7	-	CACHGRETYEQYF	TGTGCCTGTCACGGAAGAGAGACCTACGAGCAGTACTTC
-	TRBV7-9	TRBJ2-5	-	CASSLPAVRETQYF	TGTGCCAGCAGCTTACCAGCGGTAAGAGAGACCCAGTACTTC
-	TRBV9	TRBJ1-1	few	CASSVDLRENTEAFF	TGTGCCAGCAGCGTTGACCTACGTGAGAACACTGAAGCTTTCTTT
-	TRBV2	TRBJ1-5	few	CASSAGAGGPQHF	TGTGCCAGCAGCGCAGGGGCGGGGGGGCCCCAGCATTTT